What follows describes a single T cell receptor (beta chain). The target antigen is unknown. As to time point: cycle 4 day 1 (C4D1), after more than five weeks of nivolumab. Every patient was affected by relapse after autologous stem cell transplantation, while exposure to brentuximab vedotin was not uniform. The authors enriched CD8+ T cells from thawed PBMCs via magnetic negative selection. The data are from a study of PD-1 blockade in classical Hodgkin lymphoma. Turning to the study itself: Nivolumab was administered to patients intravenously at 3 mg/kg every 2 weeks. Findings and caveats of the study: With CD4+ cells, TCR diversity rose significantly by C4D1, but not with CD8+ cells. Lower baseline TCR diversity was reported for newly diagnosed patients than for healthy donors.

V lost 1 base, J lost 7 bases, and 6 bases stayed unmatched. The germline CDR1 and CDR2 sequences are MGHRA and YSYEKL. This CDR3 is 15 amino acids long. The table came from immunoSEQ multiplex PCR; TCRdb's copy has only in-frame clones and leaves some out. The table has about 20,000 clones, approximately 90% seen once. This receptor was obtained from a human donor with classical Hodgkin lymphoma. The V and J genes are TRBV4-1 and TRBJ2-1; TRBD2 matches 8 bases. The source material was CD8+ T cells from blood, sampled before the fourth cycle of nivolumab. The CDR3 nucleotides read TGCGCCAGCAGCCAAGGGGGACTAGTAACTAATGAGCAGTTCTTC. Its protein is CASSQGGLVTNEQFF.